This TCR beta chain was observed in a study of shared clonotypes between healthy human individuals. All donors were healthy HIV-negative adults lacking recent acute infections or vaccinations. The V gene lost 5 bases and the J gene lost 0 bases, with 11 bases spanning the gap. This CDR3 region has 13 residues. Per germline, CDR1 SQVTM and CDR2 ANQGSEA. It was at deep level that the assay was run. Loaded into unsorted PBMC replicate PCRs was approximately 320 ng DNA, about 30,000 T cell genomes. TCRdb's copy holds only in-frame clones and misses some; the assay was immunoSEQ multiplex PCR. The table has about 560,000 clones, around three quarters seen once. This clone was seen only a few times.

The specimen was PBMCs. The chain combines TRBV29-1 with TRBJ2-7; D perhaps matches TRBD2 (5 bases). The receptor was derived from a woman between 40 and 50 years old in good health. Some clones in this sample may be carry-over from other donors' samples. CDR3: CSVSGRSSYEQYF. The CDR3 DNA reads TGCAGCGTTAGCGGTCGGAGCTCCTACGAGCAGTACTTC.